This TCR beta chain is drawn from a study of cytomegalovirus exposure and HLA in healthy donors. On this clone itself: Its antigen is as yet unknown.

Findings and limits, study-wide: Rare sequences made up most TCRs, while some public TCRs were found in many donors. The study dropped some indistinguishable V segments, TRBV6-2 and TRBV6-3 among them. In vitro confirmation showed a few CMV-associated chains to be CMV antigen specific.

Per the germline V gene, CDR1 is GTSNPN and CDR2 is SVGIG (reference sequence). The J segment lost 0 bases and the V segment lost 2 bases, leaving 10 bases of the junction unmatched. The CDR3 runs to 16 residues. This PCR relied on a set of 60 Vbeta primers and 13 Jbeta primers. Measured with immunoSEQ multiplex PCR; TCRdb has only the in-frame clones, and not every one. The data hold some 200,000 clones, with around three quarters observed a single time. The chain has TRBV30 and TRBJ2-7, with 7 positions matching TRBD2. This clonotype originated in a woman aged 25 to 39 in good health and CMV-seropositive. The sequencing sample was made of PBMCs. The CDR3 DNA reads as TGTGCCTGGAGTAAGTCAGCGGGAAGGGACTCCTACGAGCAGTACTTC. Translation gives CAWSKSAGRDSYEQYF.